This T cell receptor beta chain originates from a study of blood T cell repertoires in COVID-19. The germline gives CDR1 MNHEY, CDR2 SVGAGI. With 0 bases removed from V and 5 bases from J, the gap between germline ends came to 7 bases. This CDR3 region has 13 residues. TCRdb's table, derived via immunoSEQ multiplex PCR, lists solely in-frame clones and lacks some. Of under 250,000 clones listed, roughly 80% were seen once; the top ten hold less than 6%. This clonotype was obtained from a woman aged 70-85 years with COVID-19, enrolled during active disease. The sequencing input was peripheral blood. The chain is built from TRBV6-5 and TRBJ1-1; D remains unclear. The CDR3, as DNA: TGTGCCAGCAGTTACTCGAGTGTGACTGAAGCTTTCTTT. Protein product: CASSYSSVTEAFF.